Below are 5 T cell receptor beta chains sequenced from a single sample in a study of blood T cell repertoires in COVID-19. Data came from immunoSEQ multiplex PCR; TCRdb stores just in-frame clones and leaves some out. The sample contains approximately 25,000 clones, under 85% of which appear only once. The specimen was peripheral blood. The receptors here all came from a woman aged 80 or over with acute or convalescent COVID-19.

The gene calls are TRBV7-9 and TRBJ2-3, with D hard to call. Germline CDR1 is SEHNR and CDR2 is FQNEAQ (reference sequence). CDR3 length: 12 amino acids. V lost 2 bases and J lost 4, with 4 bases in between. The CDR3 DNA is TGTGCCAGCAGCTTACTTTCAGATACGCAGTATTTT. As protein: CASSLLSDTQYF.

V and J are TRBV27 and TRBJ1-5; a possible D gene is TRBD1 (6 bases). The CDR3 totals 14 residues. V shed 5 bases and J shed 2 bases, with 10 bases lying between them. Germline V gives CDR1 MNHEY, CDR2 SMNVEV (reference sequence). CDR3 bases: TGTGCCAGCAGTGGGGACATCGGCAATCAGCCCCAGCATTTT. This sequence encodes CASSGDIGNQPQHF.

CDR3 nucleotide sequence: TGTGCCTGGTTTCCTAGGACTCCTGGAAACACCATATATTTT. Encoded protein: CAWFPRTPGNTIYF. This sequence joins TRBV30 and TRBJ1-3; D unclear. The germline gives CDR1 GTSNPN, CDR2 SVGIG (reference sequence). V was trimmed by 5 bases and J by 2 bases, leaving 13 bases between them. The CDR3 spans 14 residues.

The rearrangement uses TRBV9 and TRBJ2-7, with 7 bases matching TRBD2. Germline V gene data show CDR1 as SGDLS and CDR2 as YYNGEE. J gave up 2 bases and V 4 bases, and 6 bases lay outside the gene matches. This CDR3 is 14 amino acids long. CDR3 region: CASSFATSPYEQYF. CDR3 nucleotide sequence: TGTGCCAGCAGCTTCGCGACTAGCCCCTACGAGCAGTACTTC.

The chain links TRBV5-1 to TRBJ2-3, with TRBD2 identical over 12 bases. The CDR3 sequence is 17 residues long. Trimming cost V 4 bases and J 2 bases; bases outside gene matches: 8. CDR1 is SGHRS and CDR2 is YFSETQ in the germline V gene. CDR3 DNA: TGCGCCAGCAGCGCATTGGCTAGCGGGGGGGCCACAGATACGCAGTATTTT. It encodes CASSALASGGATDTQYF. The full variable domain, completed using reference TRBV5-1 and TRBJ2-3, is KAGVTQTPRYLIKTRGQQVTLSCSPISGHRSVSWYQQTPGQGLQFLFEYFSETQRNKGNFPGRFSGRQFSNSRSEMNVSTLELGDSALYLCASSALASGGATDTQYFGPGTRLTVL.